Detailed here is one T cell receptor beta chain. The identical CDR3 is also encoded by other nucleotide sequences in the sample. Assay used: immunoSEQ multiplex PCR; TCRdb lists only in-frame clones, some missing. The data show some 100,000 clones, 85% to 95% seen once. This sample was taken from a study of siplizumab effects on memory and regulatory T cells. The V end lost 3 bases, the J end lost 1 base, and 3 bases lay between the germline ends. The germline gives CDR1 DFQATT, CDR2 SNEGSKA (reference sequence). The CDR3 runs 11 residues. The specimen sequenced was Tregs sorted from blood. The receptor's source is a human donor in good health. The genes are TRBV20-1 and TRBJ1-1; D ambiguous. The CDR3 here is CSASRNTEAFF. CDR3 DNA: TGCAGTGCTAGCAGGAACACTGAAGCTTTCTTT.